This is a list of T cell receptor beta chains from one sample in a study of radiotherapy plus CTLA-4 blockade in lung cancer. Clones were sequenced by immunoSEQ multiplex PCR, and TCRdb holds only the in-frame ones, with some missing. The top ten clones hold around 4% of a sample with approximately 83,000 clones, around 79% of them seen once. Sequences were derived from peripheral blood, sampled from a patient treated with radiotherapy plus ipilimumab. These receptors were taken from a human donor with non-small cell lung cancer who had a partial response to radiotherapy plus ipilimumab. Some clones in this sample may be carry-over from other donors' samples. CDR3s include the opening cysteine and the closing phenylalanine or tryptophan. D genes are given only for firm matches. Part of the rows lack a size; the others show once, few, many or a class for expanded clones.

j_call	clone_size	v_call	d_call	cdr3_aa	cdr3_nt
TRBJ2-7	once	TRBV5-4	TRBD1	CASSLYNRGYEQYF	TGTGCCAGCAGCCTCTATAACAGGGGCTACGAGCAGTACTTC
TRBJ1-2	-	TRBV11-2	-	CASSLVGGDYGYTF	TGTGCCAGCAGCTTAGTCGGGGGGGACTATGGCTACACCTTC
TRBJ2-7	-	TRBV7-2	TRBD2	CASSPGRGYEQYF	TGTGCCAGCAGCCCCGGGAGGGGGTACGAGCAGTACTTC
TRBJ2-6	once	TRBV19	TRBD1	CASKDRVGANVLTF	TGTGCCAGTAAAGACAGGGTTGGGGCCAACGTCCTGACTTTC
TRBJ1-2	few	TRBV10-2	-	CASSESGYGYTF	TGCGCCAGCAGTGAATCGGGCTATGGCTACACCTTC
TRBJ2-1	-	TRBV11-1	-	CASSLQRDKNEQFF	TGTGCCAGCAGCCTACAACGGGACAAAAATGAGCAGTTCTTC
TRBJ2-5	-	TRBV25-1	TRBD2	CASSGGSGIQETQYF	TGTGCCAGCAGCGGGGGTAGCGGGATACAAGAGACCCAGTACTTC
TRBJ2-1	-	TRBV11-3	-	CASSLGTTYNEQFF	TGTGCCAGCAGCTTAGGGACTACCTACAATGAGCAGTTCTTC
TRBJ2-3	once	TRBV11-3	-	CASSLRSGVGGTDTQYF	TGTGCCAGCAGCTTACGATCCGGGGTTGGTGGCACAGATACGCAGTATTTT
TRBJ2-3	-	TRBV5-8	TRBD2	CASSLALRGGSTDTQYF	TGTGCCAGCAGCTTGGCTCTCCGGGGGGGTAGCACAGATACGCAGTATTTT
TRBJ2-1	once	TRBV7-9	TRBD2	CASRFTSGRASIYNEQFF	TGTGCCAGCAGATTTACTAGCGGGAGGGCCTCAATTTACAATGAGCAGTTCTTC
TRBJ1-5	-	TRBV7-2	-	CASSLALSNQPQHF	TGTGCCAGCAGCTTGGCCCTTAGCAATCAGCCCCAGCATTTT
TRBJ2-1	-	TRBV22-1	-	CPGSAPESTNEQFF	TGTCCTGGGAGCGCCCCTGAATCTACTAATGAGCAGTTCTTC
TRBJ1-4	-	TRBV21-1	-	CASSSTTEATNEKLFF	TGTGCCAGCAGCTCCACGACAGAAGCAACTAATGAAAAACTGTTTTTT
TRBJ2-7	-	TRBV5-6	-	CASSLRLLDSYEQYF	TGTGCCAGCAGCTTGAGGTTACTAGACTCCTACGAGCAGTACTTC
TRBJ1-3	few	TRBV15	-	CATRQGSGNTIYF	TGTGCCACCAGACAGGGATCTGGAAACACCATATATTTT
TRBJ1-1	-	TRBV25-1	TRBD1	CASSRDRGTSEAFF	TGTGCCAGCAGCAGGGACAGGGGAACATCTGAAGCTTTCTTT
TRBJ2-3	-	TRBV10-1	TRBD1	CASSPGTGGYTQYF	TGCGCCAGCAGCCCCGGGACAGGGGGGTATACGCAGTATTTT
TRBJ2-7	-	TRBV7-3	TRBD1	CASSRGTGIEGEQYF	TGTGCCAGCAGCCGGGGGACAGGCATTGAGGGCGAGCAGTACTTC
TRBJ2-7	-	TRBV5-1	TRBD2	CASSFSGSSTEQYF	TGCGCCAGCAGCTTTAGCGGGAGTTCGACCGAGCAGTACTTC